The 19 T cell receptor beta chains below all came from one sample that was sequenced in a study of blood T cell repertoires in COVID-19. Clones were read by immunoSEQ multiplex PCR, and TCRdb kept only the in-frame ones, dropping some. The table shows about 430,000 clones, with roughly 90% occurring only once. Sequences were obtained from peripheral blood. The receptors here all came from a man aged 18 to 30 with COVID-19, enrolled during active disease.

As for this clone: Other DNA sequences in this sample translate to the same CDR3. V gene TRBV5-1 combines with J gene TRBJ2-7, with 11 nucleotides matching TRBD1. In germline, CDR1 is SGHRS, CDR2 YFSETQ. The V gene end was trimmed by 1 base and the J gene end by 2 bases; junction bases not matched to a gene: 5. This CDR3 has 16 residues. CDR3: CASSLSPGQGAYEQYF. As DNA, the CDR3 is TGCGCCAGCAGCTTGTCCCCGGGACAGGGGGCCTACGAGCAGTACTTC.

V gene TRBV10-1 combines with J gene TRBJ1-1; perhaps TRBD1 as D (5 bases). Trimming cost V 3 bases and J 8 bases, with 16 bases left between them. Germline CDR1 WNHNN, CDR2 SYGVQD (reference sequence). The CDR3 is 14 residues long. The CDR3 DNA follows: TGCGCCAGCAGTGAACGTTGGGGCTCAGGGGAAGCTTTCTTT. Amino acids: CASSERWGSGEAFF.

The V and J genes are TRBV9 and TRBJ1-1; 9 positions agree with TRBD1. Germline V gene data show CDR1 as SGDLS and CDR2 as YYNGEE. The CDR3 is made up of 14 amino acids. V shed 4 bases, J shed 6 bases, and the junction held 7 bases outside the gene matches. The CDR3 spells CASSFTDRGPEAFF. DNA for the CDR3: TGTGCCAGCAGCTTCACGGACAGGGGCCCTGAAGCTTTCTTT.

The chain recombines TRBV13 with TRBJ2-2; TRBD1 agrees at 8 bases. Germline CDR1 PRHDT, CDR2 FYEKMQ (reference sequence). V was pared by 5 bases and J by 4 bases, with 6 bases of the junction left unmatched. This CDR3 has 15 amino acids. The CDR3 DNA is TGTGCCAGCAGCCCCCGACAGGGGTCCACCGGGGAGCTGTTTTTT. Translation: CASSPRQGSTGELFF.

The V gene is TRBV7-9, the J gene TRBJ1-1; D call uncertain. The V gene's germline CDR1 is SEHNR and CDR2 FQNEAQ (reference sequence). CDR3 size: 15 residues. V lost 1 base and J 1 base, leaving 10 bases between the germline ends. The CDR3 region has the DNA TGTGCCAGCAGCTTAGGTGCAGGCTGGAACACTGAAGCTTTCTTT. Protein: CASSLGAGWNTEAFF.

The chain couples TRBV28 to TRBJ2-1, with D tentatively TRBD2 (7 bases). The V gene's germline CDR1 is MDHEN and CDR2 SYDVKM. V was shortened by 3 bases and J by 5 bases, with 17 bases between the two germline ends. The CDR3 is 16 residues long. The CDR3 nucleotides are TGTGCCAGCAGTTTCTTATCGGGGGGCTTCGACAATGAGCAGTTCTTC. It is translated as CASSFLSGGFDNEQFF.

The rearrangement joins TRBV19 to TRBJ2-3; unclear D gene. CDR3 length: 14 amino acids. V was cut by 5 bases and J by 2 bases, with 11 bases left in between. Germline lookup yields CDR1 LNHDA and CDR2 SQIVND (reference sequence). CDR3 loop: CASSETAPTDTQYF. The DNA of the CDR3 is TGTGCCAGTAGTGAAACAGCCCCCACAGATACGCAGTATTTT.

The chain combines TRBV6-6 with TRBJ1-5; TRBD1 might be the D (6 bases). Trimming shortened V by 0 bases and J by 4 bases, and 10 bases separated the two germline ends. The CDR3 is 15 amino acids. Germline loops: CDR1 MNHNY, CDR2 SVGAGI (reference sequence). As DNA, the CDR3 is TGTGCCAGCAGTTACTCTAGGGACACTAATCAGCCCCAGCATTTT. Encoded protein: CASSYSRDTNQPQHF.

DNA for the CDR3: TGTGCCATCAGTGAGTCGAGTAGGGAGCTGGGGCGGGGCACGCCCCGGGGGCAGTTCTTC. As protein: CAISESSRELGRGTPRGQFF. V gene TRBV10-3 combines with J gene TRBJ2-1; tentatively, D is TRBD2 (6 bases). The V end lost 0 bases, the J end lost 12 bases, and 33 bases lay between the germline ends. The V gene's germline CDR1 is ENHRY and CDR2 SYGVKD. CDR3 length equals 20 residues.

The chain carries TRBV9 and TRBJ2-1; the match to TRBD2 covers 11 bases. This CDR3 spans 17 amino acids. Unmatched junction bases numbered 3, after V lost 1 base and J lost 0 bases. CDR1 SGDLS and CDR2 YYNGEE come from the germline V gene. DNA for the CDR3: TGTGCCAGCAGCGTAACCCTAGCGGGAGGCTCCTACAATGAGCAGTTCTTC. Its protein is CASSVTLAGGSYNEQFF.

V and J are TRBV6-2 or TRBV6-3 and TRBJ2-5; the D gene is possibly TRBD2 (6 bases). From germline, CDR1 is MNHEY and CDR2 SVGEGT. This CDR3 spans 15 amino acids. V was clipped by 5 bases and J by 1 base, with 14 bases between them. CDR3 nucleotides: TGTGCCAGCAGTGATGGAGGGATACTCCAAGAGACCCAGTACTTC. Its protein product is CASSDGGILQETQYF.

The genes are TRBV19 and TRBJ1-6, with no clear D. The CDR3 is made up of 15 amino acids. CDR1 and CDR2 from the germline V gene are LNHDA and SQIVND (reference sequence). V was clipped by 5 bases and J by 4 bases, with 12 bases between them. CDR3: CASSRGIGYNSPLHF. CDR3 in DNA: TGTGCCAGTAGTCGGGGAATTGGGTATAATTCACCCCTCCACTTT.

This clone was detected only a few times. The rearrangement uses TRBV19 and TRBJ1-3, with 12 bases that match TRBD1. From germline, CDR1 is LNHDA and CDR2 SQIVND (reference sequence). The CDR3 has 15 residues. The CDR3 sequence: CASGTGGFAGNTIYF. The CDR3, as DNA: TGTGCTTCCGGGACAGGGGGCTTTGCTGGAAACACCATATATTTT.

CDR3: CASSQDRGITEAFF. The CDR3 DNA reads TGCGCCAGCAGCCAAGACAGGGGGATCACTGAAGCTTTCTTT. The chain couples TRBV4-1 to TRBJ1-1; 7 bases align to TRBD1. This CDR3 is built from 14 residues. The V gene end was trimmed by 0 bases and the J gene end by 4 bases; junction bases not matched to a gene: 2. CDR1 and CDR2 from the germline V gene are MGHRA and YSYEKL.

V usage is TRBV7-9 and J usage is TRBJ2-7; TRBD2 aligns across 7 bases. Trimming at V came to 5 bases and at J to 3 bases, leaving 10 bases not matched to a gene. The CDR3 is 15 residues long. The germline gives CDR1 SEHNR, CDR2 FQNEAQ (reference sequence). CDR3 nucleotides: TGTGCCAGCAGCCAAACCTGGGACTACCACTACGAGCAGTACTTC. Protein product: CASSQTWDYHYEQYF.

This chain connects TRBV30 to TRBJ1-2; weak D call: TRBD1 (6 bases). The CDR3 has 13 residues. V gave up 5 bases and J gave up 6 bases, with 16 bases separating them. The germline V gene has CDR1 GTSNPN and CDR2 SVGIG (reference sequence). The DNA of the CDR3 is TGTGCCTGGGCGTTGGGGGCGCAGGATGGCTACACCTTC. This sequence encodes CAWALGAQDGYTF.

The gene calls are TRBV2 and TRBJ2-4; 7 bases are a match to TRBD1. Germline V gene data show CDR1 as SNHLY and CDR2 as FYNNEI. J was trimmed by 9 bases and V by 6 bases; bases with no gene match: 11. This CDR3 has 14 residues. The CDR3 region has the DNA TGTGCCAGCAGAGGAAGGGGGCGGATGGGCATTCAGTACTTC. Protein product: CASRGRGRMGIQYF.

Here the CDR3 DNA reads TGTGCCACCAGTGATTTTGTCGGTGCGGGAGGGACAGATACGCAGTATTTT. As protein: CATSDFVGAGGTDTQYF. V is TRBV24-1 and J is TRBJ2-3; 9 bases agree with TRBD2. V shed 1 base and J 3 bases; nucleotides not matched to a gene: 7. From germline, CDR1 is KGHDR and CDR2 SFDVKD. CDR3 length: 17 amino acids.

The chain has TRBV5-6 and TRBJ1-2; D is possibly TRBD1 (5 bases). V was cut by 0 bases and J by 8 bases, with 14 bases left in between. CDR1 is SGHDT, CDR2 YYEEEE, per germline. The CDR3 covers 14 residues. The CDR3 is CASSLVRGAGGYTF. The CDR3 DNA follows: TGTGCCAGCAGCTTGGTCCGGGGCGCGGGGGGCTACACCTTC.